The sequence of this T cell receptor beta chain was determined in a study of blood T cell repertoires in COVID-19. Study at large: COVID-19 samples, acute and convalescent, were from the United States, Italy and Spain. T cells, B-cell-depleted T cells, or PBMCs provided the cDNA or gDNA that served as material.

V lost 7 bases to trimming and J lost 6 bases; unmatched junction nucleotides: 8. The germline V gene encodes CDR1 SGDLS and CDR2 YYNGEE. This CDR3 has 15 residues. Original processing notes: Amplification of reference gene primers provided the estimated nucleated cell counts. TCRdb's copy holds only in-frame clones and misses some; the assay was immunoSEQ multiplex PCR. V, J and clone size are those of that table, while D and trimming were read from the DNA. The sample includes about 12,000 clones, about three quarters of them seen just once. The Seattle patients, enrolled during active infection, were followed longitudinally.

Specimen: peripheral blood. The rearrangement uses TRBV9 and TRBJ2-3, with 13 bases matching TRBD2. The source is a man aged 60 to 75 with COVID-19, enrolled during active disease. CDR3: CASGGTSGATDTQYF. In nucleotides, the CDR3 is TGTGCCAGCGGGGGGACTAGCGGGGCCACCGATACGCAGTATTTT.